The 11 T cell receptor beta chains below all came from one sample that was sequenced in a study of blood T cells in healthy people across ages. Primers used in a second PCR of roughly 6 to 11 cycles were a sample-barcoded 5' primer and a J-beta primer mix. TCRdb re-derived calls from the 5' RACE reads in MiXCR, one entry per CDR3 protein. The sample lists around 1,100,000 distinct CDR3 sequences; 35% to 40% were seen once. Source material: blood. The receptor source for this set is a man aged 18 to 35 in good health.

The V gene is TRBV5-1, the J gene TRBJ2-3, with D perhaps matching TRBD1 (7 bases). V dropped 4 bases and J dropped 6 bases, with 21 bases sitting between them. Germline assignment: CDR1 SGHRS and CDR2 YFSETQ. The CDR3 length is 16 residues. The CDR3 nucleotides read TGCGCCAGCAGCGAATGGGGGAATGCGGGACAGGATACGCAGTATTTT. Its translation: CASSEWGNAGQDTQYF.

The chain links TRBV4-2 to TRBJ1-3; TRBD1 is a possible D gene (5 bases). This CDR3 spans 14 amino acids. With 1 base removed from V and 4 bases from J, the gap between germline ends came to 8 bases. Germline V CDR1 and CDR2: LGHNA, YNFKEQ. DNA of the CDR3: TGTGCCAGCAGCCAAGGGGCAGGGGGAAACACCATATATTTT. Translation gives CASSQGAGGNTIYF.

The chain employs TRBV7-2 and TRBJ2-7, with D maybe TRBD1 (5 bases). Trimming removed 5 bases at V and 7 bases at J, with 15 bases between. The germline V gene has CDR1 SGHTA and CDR2 FQGNSA. There are 13 residues in the CDR3. CDR3 DNA: TGTGCCAGCAGCCCCGGACATTACAATGAGCAGTACTTC. Translating gives CASSPGHYNEQYF.

This clonotype appeared a few times. The chain employs TRBV10-3 and TRBJ1-2; 10 nucleotides match TRBD1. Unmatched junction bases numbered 6, after V lost 6 bases and J lost 2 bases. The CDR3 consists of 15 residues. Germline assignment: CDR1 ENHRY and CDR2 SYGVKD. The DNA of the CDR3 is TGTGCCATCAGCGATGTGGGACAGGGGAACTATGGCTACACCTTC. Encoded protein: CAISDVGQGNYGYTF.

The rearrangement uses TRBV29-1 and TRBJ2-1; D is unresolved. The J call is uncertain, as TRBJ2-7 better fits the DNA end. In germline, CDR1 is SQVTM, CDR2 ANQGSEA. This CDR3 comprises 13 residues. CDR3 in DNA: TGCAGCGTTTGGCAGCTCTCCTACAATGAGCAGTACTTC. Translation: CSVWQLSYNEQYF.

This clonotype came up a few times. A single base separates this from a much larger clone, so it may be a read error. The CDR3 nucleotides read TGTGCCACCAGCGCAACGGGGGAGGACAGCTCCTACGAGCAGTACTTC. Its translation is CATSATGEDSSYEQYF. The V call is TRBV15, the J call TRBJ2-7, with D possibly being TRBD1 or TRBD2 (6 bases each). V was cut by 5 bases and J by 0 bases, with 17 bases left in between. This CDR3 is built from 16 residues. Germline values: CDR1 LNHNV, CDR2 YYDKDF (reference sequence). Variable domain in full (rest from reference TRBV15 and TRBJ2-7): DAMVIQNPRYQVTQFGKPVTLSCSQTLNHNVMYWYQQKSSQAPKLLFHYYDKDFNNEADTPDNFQSRRPNTSFCFLDIRSPGLGDTAMYLCATSATGEDSSYEQYFGPGTRLTVT.

The chain couples TRBV27 to TRBJ1-2; D is unclear. V lost 3 bases to trimming and J lost 0 bases, with 8 bases between them. This CDR3 has 14 residues. The germline CDR1 and CDR2 sequences are MNHEY and SMNVEV (reference sequence). CDR3 amino acids: CASSLANPNYGYTF. The CDR3 DNA reads TGTGCCAGCAGTTTGGCGAATCCTAACTATGGCTACACCTTC.

This chain uses TRBV11-2 with TRBJ2-3; 11 bases are a match to TRBD2. There are 16 residues in the CDR3. V shed 6 bases, J shed 5 bases, and the junction held 10 bases outside the gene matches. Germline CDR1 and CDR2: SGHAT and FQNNGV. The CDR3 sequence: CASRPLAGVRLDTQYF. In nucleotides, the CDR3 is TGTGCCAGCAGACCACTAGCGGGGGTGAGGTTAGATACGCAGTATTTT. The variable domain in full, completed from reference TRBV11-2 and TRBJ2-3, reads EAGVAQSPRYKIIEKRQSVAFWCNPISGHATLYWYQQILGQGPKLLIQFQNNGVVDDSQLPKDRFSAERLKGVDSTLKIQPAKLEDSAVYLCASRPLAGVRLDTQYFGPGTRLTVL.

This clonotype appeared a few times. The gene calls are TRBV4-2 and TRBJ2-1; D perhaps matches TRBD2 (6 bases). Germline V gives CDR1 LGHNA, CDR2 YNFKEQ. The CDR3 is 17 amino acids. Trimming took 4 bases from V and 5 from J, leaving 21 bases between them. In nucleotides, the CDR3 is TGTGCCAGCAGCCGACTTCCGGGACTCAGTAGTGACAATGAGCAGTTCTTC. It codes for CASSRLPGLSSDNEQFF.

The genes are TRBV6-2 or TRBV6-3 and TRBJ2-3, with D possibly being TRBD1 (6 bases). Germline values: CDR1 MNHEY, CDR2 SVGEGT. The CDR3 extends over 16 amino acids. V gave up 0 bases and J gave up 2 bases, with 12 bases separating them. The CDR3: CASSYSGRGYTDTQYF. CDR3 DNA: TGTGCCAGCAGTTACTCTGGCAGGGGTTACACAGATACGCAGTATTTT.

This clonotype was seen only a few times. The genes are TRBV27 and TRBJ1-4, with D perhaps matching TRBD1 (5 bases). V was trimmed by 2 bases and J by 4 bases, leaving 11 bases between them. Germline assignment: CDR1 MNHEY and CDR2 SMNVEV (reference sequence). The CDR3 is made up of 15 amino acids. CDR3 loop: CASSLVRTINEKLFF. As DNA, the CDR3 is TGTGCCAGCAGTTTAGTCCGGACAATTAATGAAAAACTGTTTTTT.